This T cell receptor beta chain comes out of a study of control samples from healthy donors and cancer patients. Germline assignment: CDR1 SGHTA and CDR2 FQGNSA. The J segment lost 6 bases and the V segment lost 3 bases, leaving 1 base of the junction unmatched. There are 13 residues in the CDR3. This clone was seen a handful of times. Generated by immunoSEQ multiplex PCR, the TCRdb table keeps only in-frame clones and is missing some. The table records 150,000 to 200,000 clones, around 89% of them present only once. Material: blood. The sequence was obtained from a woman aged 50 to 65 in good health. The V call is TRBV7-2, the J call TRBJ1-2; 10 nucleotides agree with TRBD1. The CDR3: CASSFGTGDGYTF. The CDR3 nucleotides read TGTGCCAGCAGCTTTGGGACAGGGGATGGCTACACCTTC.